This TCR beta chain was profiled in a study of tumor T cells in aggressive B-cell lymphoma. This clone was found a few times. Generated by immunoSEQ multiplex PCR, the TCRdb table keeps only in-frame clones and is missing some. In the table there are more than 7,000 clones, more than 75% of which are singletons. The sample taken for sequencing was tumor tissue. The clonotype comes from an adult with diffuse large B cell lymphoma.

Here the CDR3 reads CASSLTSGGDTQYF. The CDR3 bases are TGTGCCAGCAGCTTGACTAGCGGGGGAGATACGCAGTATTTT. The rearrangement joins TRBV5-5 to TRBJ2-3, with TRBD2 identical over 11 bases. There are 14 residues in the CDR3. Germline CDR1 is SGHKS and CDR2 is YYEKEE (reference sequence). Trimming removed 1 base from V and 5 bases from J; junction bases left unmatched: 0.